These T cell receptor beta chains were read from a single sample in a study of T cell responses to AZD1222 COVID-19 vaccine. Here immunoSEQ multiplex PCR was the method, and the copy in TCRdb shows in-frame clones only, minus some. The data contain around 120,000 clones, 70% to 90% of them singletons. Specimen: peripheral blood, collected 28 days after the second AZD1222 dose. The receptors here all came from an adult who received the AZD1222 COVID-19 vaccine. Both conserved end residues are part of each CDR3. Each record gives: D gene, V gene, clone size, J gene, CDR3 DNA, CDR3 protein. D genes are given only for firm matches. The size of a clone is reported for some rows only, either as once, few or many, or as a class for expanded clones.

>.|TRBV28|.|TRBJ2-4
TGTGCCAGCCTAAATTCCAAAAACATTCAGTACTTC
CASLNSKNIQYF
>TRBD1|TRBV28|once|TRBJ1-2
TGTGCCAGCAGTTCCCCCGGGACAGGCGCTAACTATGGCTACACCTTC
CASSSPGTGANYGYTF
>.|TRBV30|.|TRBJ2-7
TGTGCCTGGAGTGTAGGTGGGGACGAGCAGTACTTC
CAWSVGGDEQYF
>.|TRBV24-1|.|TRBJ2-7
TGTGCCACCAGTGCTGAGGGATTTTACGAGCAGTACTTC
CATSAEGFYEQYF
>.|TRBV9|.|TRBJ1-2
TGTGCCAGCAGAGCACAGGGATCGGGCTACACCTTC
CASRAQGSGYTF
>.|TRBV4-3|.|TRBJ1-4
TGCGCCAGCAGCCAAGATATCTATGAAAAACTGTTTTTT
CASSQDIYEKLFF
>.|TRBV5-1|.|TRBJ2-5
TGCGCCAGCAGCTTGAGACAGCAAGAGACCCAGTACTTC
CASSLRQQETQYF
>.|TRBV6-2/TRBV6-3|.|TRBJ1-1
TGTGCCAGCAGTCGGGACCGAGTTTTCGGTACCACTGAAGCTTTCTTT
CASSRDRVFGTTEAFF
>.|TRBV6-5|.|TRBJ1-6
TGTGCCAGCAACCTCAGGGTTTTCTCACCCCTCCACTTT
CASNLRVFSPLHF
>.|TRBV18|.|TRBJ1-5
TGTGCCAGCTCACGGTCGGTCCCGGGTAGCAATCAGCCCCAGCATTTT
CASSRSVPGSNQPQHF
>.|TRBV6-2/TRBV6-3|.|TRBJ1-5
TGTGCCAGCAGTTATATCCAAGAGGGTCAGCCCCAGCATTTT
CASSYIQEGQPQHF
>TRBD1|TRBV19|.|TRBJ1-5
TGTGCCAGTAGTATTGACAGGGTCCTTCGGCCCCAGCATTTT
CASSIDRVLRPQHF
>TRBD1|TRBV3-1/TRBV3-2|few|TRBJ1-2
TGTGCCAGCAGCTACGGACAGGGGGCGGGCTATGGCTACACCTTC
CASSYGQGAGYGYTF
>TRBD2|TRBV6-4|medium-sized|TRBJ2-1
TGTGCCAGCAGTGGGACTAGCGGGGGCTACAATGAGCAGTTCTTC
CASSGTSGGYNEQFF
>TRBD2|TRBV9|.|TRBJ2-5
TGTGCCAGCAGCGTACGGGCGGGAGGTTGGGAGACCCAGTACTTC
CASSVRAGGWETQYF
>.|TRBV7-2|.|TRBJ2-1
TGTGCCAGCATCACGGGCGGGGGCTATGAGCAGTTCTTC
CASITGGGYEQFF
>.|TRBV4-1|.|TRBJ1-5
TGCGCCAGCAGCCAAGAGGAGGACAATCAGCCCCAGCATTTT
CASSQEEDNQPQHF
>.|TRBV6-5|.|TRBJ1-6
TGTGCGAGCAGTTACTCGGGGGCAAATTCACCCCTCCACTTT
CASSYSGANSPLHF
>.|TRBV3-1/TRBV3-2|.|TRBJ2-2
TGTGCCAGCAGCAGGGGAGGAAGCACCGGGGAGCTGTTTTTT
CASSRGGSTGELFF
>.|TRBV12-3/TRBV12-4|.|TRBJ2-3
TGTGCCAGCAGTTTAAGGGGAGGAGATACGCAGTATTTT
CASSLRGGDTQYF
>.|TRBV4-3|few|TRBJ2-7
TGCGCCAGCAGCCAAGTCGTCCGCGGCGGATCAAGCTCCTACGAGCAGTACTTC
CASSQVVRGGSSSYEQYF
>.|TRBV10-3|.|TRBJ2-2
TGTGCCATCAGTGCAACGAACACCGGGGAGCTGTTTTTT
CAISATNTGELFF
>.|TRBV5-4|.|TRBJ1-2
TGTGCCAGCAGCCTAGGGTTGGGCGCTAACTATGGCTACACCTTC
CASSLGLGANYGYTF
>.|TRBV7-2|once|TRBJ1-4
TGTGCCAGCAGCTTAACTCTACCCGGGGCGGATAATGAAAAACTGTTTTTT
CASSLTLPGADNEKLFF
>.|TRBV2|.|TRBJ1-5
TGTGCCAGCAGGATAAATAGCAATCAGCCCCAGCATTTT
CASRINSNQPQHF
>TRBD1|TRBV15|.|TRBJ1-6
TGTGCCACCAGCAGAGGACAGGGGGATTCACCCCTCCACTTT
CATSRGQGDSPLHF
>TRBD1|TRBV7-2|.|TRBJ2-6
TGTGCCAGCAGCGCCCGCTCGACAGGGCTGTTAGGGGCCAACGTCCTGACTTTC
CASSARSTGLLGANVLTF
>TRBD2|TRBV18|.|TRBJ2-1
TGTGCCAGCTCAATCGAGAGACTAGCGCAGTTCTTC
CASSIERLAQFF
>.|TRBV27|.|TRBJ2-1
TGTGCCAGCAGGCCCATTACCCCGACCTACAATGAGCAGTTCTTC
CASRPITPTYNEQFF
>TRBD1|TRBV6-5|.|TRBJ1-4
TGTGCCAGCAGTTGGGACAGGGATGAAAAACTGTTTTTT
CASSWDRDEKLFF
>.|TRBV2|.|TRBJ2-4
TGTGCCAGCAGTGAAGCGCCGCCGGGAACAGCGGCTTTAGCCAAAAACATTCAGTACTTC
CASSEAPPGTAALAKNIQYF
>TRBD2|TRBV3-1/TRBV3-2|.|TRBJ2-4
TGTGCCAGCAGCCAAGACTGGGGGGGGATAGGAGCCAAAAACATTCAGTACTTC
CASSQDWGGIGAKNIQYF
>.|TRBV7-9|.|TRBJ1-1
TGTGCCAGCAGCTACGAGGACGGTGAAGCTTTCTTT
CASSYEDGEAFF
>.|TRBV7-3|.|TRBJ2-3
TGTGCCAGCAGCTTATATCCCCCGGGCACAGATACGCAGTATTTT
CASSLYPPGTDTQYF
>.|TRBV29-1|.|TRBJ1-5
TGCAGCGCTGGGATCTCGGGTCAGCCCCAGCATTTT
CSAGISGQPQHF